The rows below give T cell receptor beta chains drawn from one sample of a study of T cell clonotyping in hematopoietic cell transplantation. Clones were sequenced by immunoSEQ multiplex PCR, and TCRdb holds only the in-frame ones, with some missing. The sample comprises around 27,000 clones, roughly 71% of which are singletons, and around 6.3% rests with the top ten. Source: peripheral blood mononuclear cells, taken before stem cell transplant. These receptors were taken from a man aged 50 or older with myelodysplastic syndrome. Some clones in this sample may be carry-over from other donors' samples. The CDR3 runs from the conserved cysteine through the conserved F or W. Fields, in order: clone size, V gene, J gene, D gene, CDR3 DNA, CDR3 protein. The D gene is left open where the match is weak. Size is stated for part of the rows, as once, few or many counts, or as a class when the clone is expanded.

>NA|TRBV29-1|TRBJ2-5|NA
TGCAGCGTTGGTGAGGGGAGAGAGACCCAGTACTTC
CSVGEGRETQYF
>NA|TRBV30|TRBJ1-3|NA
TGTGCCTGGAGGAGACTCAGCGTTTCTGGAAACACCATATATTTT
CAWRRLSVSGNTIYF
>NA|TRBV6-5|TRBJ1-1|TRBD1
TGTGCCAGCAGTTACTCGTCTACAGGGGGAGTCACTGAAGCTTTCTTT
CASSYSSTGGVTEAFF
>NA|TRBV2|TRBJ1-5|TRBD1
TGTGCCAGCAGTGAAGCGGGGCAGGGGGTGCAGCCCCAGCATTTT
CASSEAGQGVQPQHF
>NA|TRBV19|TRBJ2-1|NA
TGTGCCAGTACCCAAGGGCCCTACAATGAGCAGTTCTTC
CASTQGPYNEQFF
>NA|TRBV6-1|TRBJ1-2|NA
TGTGCCAGCAGTGAAGCGCGGGCTACAGTTAATTTC
CASSEARATVNF
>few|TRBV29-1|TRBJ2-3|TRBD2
TGCAGCGCTGAGGGGGATAGCGGGAGGGTGGGCACAGATACGCAGTATTTT
CSAEGDSGRVGTDTQYF
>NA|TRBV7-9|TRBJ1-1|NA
TGTGCCAGCAGCCGACAGGCTGGTGGGGCGAACACTGAAGCTTTCTTT
CASSRQAGGANTEAFF
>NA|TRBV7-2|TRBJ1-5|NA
TGTGCCAGCAGCCCCCGGGAGGCAAGCAATCAGCCCCAGCATTTT
CASSPREASNQPQHF
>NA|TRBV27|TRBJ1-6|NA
TGTGCCAGCAGTTTATCGAAGGAACGGAATTCACCCCTCCACTTT
CASSLSKERNSPLHF
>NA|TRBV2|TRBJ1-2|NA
TGTGCCAGCAGTGAGGCGGAATATGGCTACACCTTC
CASSEAEYGYTF
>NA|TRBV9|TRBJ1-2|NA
TGTGCCAGCAGCCCCCACTACAGGGACTATGGCTACACCTTC
CASSPHYRDYGYTF
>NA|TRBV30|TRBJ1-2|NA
TGTGCCTGGAATGAGCCTGTCGGAGGCTACACCTTC
CAWNEPVGGYTF
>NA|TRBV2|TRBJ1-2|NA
TGTGCCAGCCGCGCTTATGTGGGGACTAACTATGGCTACACCTTC
CASRAYVGTNYGYTF
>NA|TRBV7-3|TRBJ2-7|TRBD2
TGTGCCAGCAGCTATACCTGGGGGGGCGAGCAGTACTTC
CASSYTWGGEQYF
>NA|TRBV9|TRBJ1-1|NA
TGTGCCAGCAGCGTAGAGCAGGGAAGTAACACTGAAGCTTTCTTT
CASSVEQGSNTEAFF
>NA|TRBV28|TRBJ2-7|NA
TGTGCCAGCACCACCGGTGGAGAGCAGTACTTC
CASTTGGEQYF
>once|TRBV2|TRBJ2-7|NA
TGTGCCAGCAGTGGGGAGACTTTCCGGGACGGCGGGTACTTC
CASSGETFRDGGYF
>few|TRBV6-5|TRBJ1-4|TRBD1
TGTGCCAGCAGTGCCTCACAGGGGGCCGGGGAAAAACTGTTTTTT
CASSASQGAGEKLFF
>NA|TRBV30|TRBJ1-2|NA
TGTGCCTGGAGGGACCCGACGGGGGCTTATGGCTACACCTTC
CAWRDPTGAYGYTF
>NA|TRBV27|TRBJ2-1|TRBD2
TGTGCCAGCACGCACGGCGGGGGGTCAAATGAGCAGTTCTTC
CASTHGGGSNEQFF
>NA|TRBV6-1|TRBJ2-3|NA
TGTGCCAGCAGCCCGAGGACAGCCGAGGGGTCCACGCAGTATTTT
CASSPRTAEGSTQYF
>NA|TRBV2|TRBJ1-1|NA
TGTGCCAGCAGTGACAACAGGGACCGGAACACTGAAGCTTTCTTT
CASSDNRDRNTEAFF
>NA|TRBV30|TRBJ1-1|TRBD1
TGTGCCTGTTATCGATCGACAGGGCTGGTCACTGAAGCTTTCTTT
CACYRSTGLVTEAFF
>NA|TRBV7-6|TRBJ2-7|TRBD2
TGTGCCAGCAGCTTAGGTCCCGGGACTAGCGGGAGCCACGAGCAGTACTTC
CASSLGPGTSGSHEQYF
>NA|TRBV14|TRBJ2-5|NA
TGTGCCAGCAGCCAAGATCTGAGGGAGACCCAGTACTTC
CASSQDLRETQYF
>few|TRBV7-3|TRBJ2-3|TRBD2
TGTGCCAGCAGCTTAACGTCGACTAGCGGGAGTGGAGATACGCAGTATTTT
CASSLTSTSGSGDTQYF
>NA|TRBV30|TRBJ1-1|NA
TGTGCCTGGAGGCGCGGGGGGGCCGGAACGAACACTGAAGCTTTCTTT
CAWRRGGAGTNTEAFF
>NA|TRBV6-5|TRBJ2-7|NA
TGTGCCAGCAGTTACCTCTTAGAGAACAGCTACGAGCAGTACTTC
CASSYLLENSYEQYF
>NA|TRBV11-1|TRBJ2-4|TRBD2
TGTGCCAGCAGCCGCAGACTAGCGGGAGGGAAAAACATTCAGTACTTC
CASSRRLAGGKNIQYF